One and the same sample provided the 21 T cell receptor beta chains below, sequenced in a study of cytomegalovirus exposure and HLA in healthy donors. Primers: 60 Vbeta forward and 13 Jbeta reverse. Data came from immunoSEQ multiplex PCR; TCRdb stores just in-frame clones and leaves some out. The sample has around 150,000 clones, approximately 57% seen once. The sequenced material came from PBMCs. The receptors were gathered from a male donor in good health and CMV-seronegative.

The V call is TRBV2, the J call TRBJ1-1; possible D gene TRBD1, 6 bases. The CDR3 contains 14 residues. Trimming left V 3 bases short and J 0 bases short, with 8 bases between. CDR1 and CDR2 (germline): SNHLY, FYNNEI. The CDR3 reads CASSEDSLNTEAFF. The CDR3, as DNA: TGTGCCAGCAGTGAGGACAGTCTGAACACTGAAGCTTTCTTT.

J is TRBJ1-5 and V is TRBV23-1; 11 positions match TRBD1. TRBV23-1 is designated an ORF whose function remains uncertain. Losses at the gene ends were 6 bases for V and 1 base for J; bases not matched to a gene: 8. The CDR3 has 17 residues. DNA for the CDR3: TGCGCCAGCAGGGTTAGGACAGGGGGCAGGAGCAATCAGCCCCAGCATTTT. Amino acids: CASRVRTGGRSNQPQHF.

The chain uses TRBV7-9 and TRBJ2-7; 9 nucleotides agree with TRBD1. The CDR3 runs to 14 residues. Germline V gene sequence: CDR1 SEHNR, CDR2 FQNEAQ (reference sequence). Losses at the gene ends were 0 bases for V and 3 bases for J; bases not matched to a gene: 0. CDR3 bases: TGTGCCAGCAGCTTAGCGGACAGGGGCTACGAGCAGTACTTC. Translating gives CASSLADRGYEQYF.

The chain carries TRBV18 and TRBJ1-6, with 10 bases identical to TRBD1. V lost 2 bases, J lost 4 bases, and 5 bases stayed unmatched. The CDR3 length is 17 residues. Germline loops: CDR1 KGHSH, CDR2 LQKENI. CDR3 loop: CASSPRQGAGYNSPLHF. In DNA, the CDR3 is TGTGCCAGCTCACCAAGACAGGGGGCAGGATATAATTCACCCCTCCACTTT.

The chain couples TRBV5-1 to TRBJ2-2; D gene unclear. V lost 2 bases and J lost 1, with 9 bases in between. The CDR3 is 15 residues long. The germline V gene encodes CDR1 SGHRS and CDR2 YFSETQ. The CDR3 sequence: CASSLPTGNTGELFF. The DNA of the CDR3 is TGCGCCAGCAGCTTACCGACTGGGAACACCGGGGAGCTGTTTTTT. The whole variable domain, remainder taken from reference TRBV5-1 and TRBJ2-2, is KAGVTQTPRYLIKTRGQQVTLSCSPISGHRSVSWYQQTPGQGLQFLFEYFSETQRNKGNFPGRFSGRQFSNSRSEMNVSTLELGDSALYLCASSLPTGNTGELFFGEGSRLTVL.

The rearrangement joins TRBV7-9 to TRBJ1-1; 9 bases fit TRBD1. CDR1 and CDR2 from the germline V gene are SEHNR and FQNEAQ (reference sequence). This CDR3 contains 15 residues. Germline trimming cut 5 bases from V and 0 bases from J; bases unmatched to any gene: 4. CDR3 loop: CASSRTGEMNTEAFF. The CDR3 nucleotides are TGTGCCAGCAGCCGGACAGGGGAAATGAACACTGAAGCTTTCTTT.

This clone turned up a few times. The chain links TRBV4-3 to TRBJ1-3; tentative D call: TRBD1 (6 bases). Germline V gene sequence: CDR1 LGHNA, CDR2 YSLEER. Trimming left V 4 bases short and J 0 bases short, with 10 bases between. The CDR3 has 15 amino acids. CDR3: CASSRQVYSGNTIYF. CDR3 coding DNA: TGCGCCAGCAGCCGACAGGTCTACTCTGGAAACACCATATATTTT.

DNA for the CDR3: TGTGCCAGCATCCGGTACACTGAAGCTTTCTTT. Translation gives CASIRYTEAFF. This rearrangement joins TRBV28 to TRBJ1-1; D ambiguous. The CDR3 has 11 amino acids. The germline V gene has CDR1 MDHEN and CDR2 SYDVKM. Between the trimmed V and J ends, which lost 7 bases and 3 bases, there was a span of 6 bases. Filled out from reference TRBV28 and TRBJ1-1, the complete variable domain reads DVKVTQSSRYLVKRTGEKVFLECVQDMDHENMFWYRQDPGLGLRLIYFSYDVKMKEKGDIPEGYSVSREKKERFSLILESASTNQTSMYLCASIRYTEAFFGQGTRLTVV.

This chain connects TRBV13 to TRBJ1-3; the D is unclear. V lost 9 bases to trimming and J lost 1 base, with 7 bases between them. The CDR3 is 12 amino acids. Germline V lookup: CDR1 PRHDT, CDR2 FYEKMQ (reference sequence). CDR3 sequence: CASSYSGNTIYF. CDR3 DNA: TGTGCCAGTAGTTATTCTGGAAACACCATATATTTT.

This clone was observed a single time. Other DNA sequences within the sample encode an identical CDR3. The rearrangement links TRBV5-1 to TRBJ1-5, with 10 bases aligning to TRBD1. Trimming removed 3 bases from V and 4 bases from J; junction bases left unmatched: 1. This CDR3 region has 14 residues. From germline, CDR1 is SGHRS and CDR2 YFSETQ. The CDR3 is CASSSGQGNQPQHF. In nucleotides, the CDR3 is TGCGCCAGCAGCTCGGGACAGGGGAATCAGCCCCAGCATTTT.

This clone was seen more than once but under ten times. The CDR3 spells CASIEGTGSGEQYF. CDR3 nucleotide sequence: TGTGCCAGCATAGAAGGGACAGGGTCTGGGGAGCAGTACTTC. The chain joins TRBV6-5 to TRBJ2-7, with 9 positions matching TRBD1. Losses at the gene ends were 7 bases for V and 7 bases for J; bases not matched to a gene: 11. The CDR3 length is 14 residues. CDR1 is MNHEY and CDR2 is SVGAGI in the germline V gene.

This rearrangement joins TRBV9 to TRBJ1-1, with TRBD1 matching over 8 bases. This CDR3 is 15 amino acids long. V lost 6 bases to trimming and J lost 1 base; unmatched junction nucleotides: 8. Germline V gene sequence: CDR1 SGDLS, CDR2 YYNGEE. CDR3: CASTPLGTGNTEAFF. CDR3 nucleotide sequence: TGTGCCAGCACCCCCCTCGGGACAGGGAACACTGAAGCTTTCTTT.

This rearrangement joins TRBV18 to TRBJ2-7; 7 nucleotides align to TRBD1. The germline CDR1 and CDR2 sequences are KGHSH and LQKENI. The CDR3 is 14 amino acids. After removal of 3 bases from V and 3 bases from J, the junction contained 5 bases not matched to a gene. The CDR3 loop reads CASSPGQNVYEQYF. CDR3 nucleotides: TGTGCCAGCTCACCGGGACAGAACGTCTACGAGCAGTACTTC. Combining the CDR3 with reference TRBV18 and TRBJ2-7 gives the whole variable domain NAGVMQNPRHLVRRRGQEARLRCSPMKGHSHVYWYRQLPEEGLKFMVYLQKENIIDESGMPKERFSAEFPKEGPSILRIQQVVRGDSAAYFCASSPGQNVYEQYFGPGTRLTVT.

The chain uses TRBV5-1 and TRBJ1-5; 10 bases align to TRBD1. The CDR3 contains 15 residues. Germline V gene sequence: CDR1 SGHRS, CDR2 YFSETQ. The junction had 2 bases not matched to a gene; V was cut back by 0 bases and J by 5 bases. This CDR3 reads CASSLEGTGDQPQHF. CDR3 DNA: TGCGCCAGCAGCTTGGAGGGGACAGGGGATCAGCCCCAGCATTTT. The whole variable domain, remainder taken from reference TRBV5-1 and TRBJ1-5, is KAGVTQTPRYLIKTRGQQVTLSCSPISGHRSVSWYQQTPGQGLQFLFEYFSETQRNKGNFPGRFSGRQFSNSRSEMNVSTLELGDSALYLCASSLEGTGDQPQHFGDGTRLSIL.

The J gene is TRBJ1-1, the V gene TRBV30; 8 bases map to TRBD1. Losses at the gene ends were 4 bases for V and 4 bases for J; bases not matched to a gene: 8. This CDR3 has 14 residues. Germline CDR1 and CDR2: GTSNPN and SVGIG (reference sequence). CDR3 residues: CAWILGQGRTEAFF. CDR3 DNA: TGTGCCTGGATCCTCGGACAGGGACGCACTGAAGCTTTCTTT.

This clone was observed a single time. The rearrangement uses TRBV5-6 and TRBJ1-2; a possible D gene is TRBD1 (6 bases). This CDR3 has 14 residues. Germline lookup yields CDR1 SGHDT and CDR2 YYEEEE. V lost 0 bases and J 7 bases, leaving 13 bases between the germline ends. The CDR3 loop is CASSLDRVTGGYTF. CDR3 DNA sequence: TGTGCCAGCAGCTTGGACAGGGTTACCGGTGGCTACACCTTC.

The chain couples TRBV19 to TRBJ1-6, with 7 nucleotides matching TRBD1. The germline gives CDR1 LNHDA, CDR2 SQIVND (reference sequence). Trimming took 3 bases from V and 9 from J; bases not matched to a gene: 8. The CDR3 runs to 15 residues. The CDR3 sequence: CASSIQTGSFSPLHF. CDR3 bases: TGTGCCAGTAGTATCCAGACAGGGTCATTTTCACCCCTCCACTTT.

The chain employs TRBV30 and TRBJ1-2; D is possibly TRBD1 (5 bases). Trimming took 2 bases from V and 7 from J, leaving 14 bases between them. CDR1 and CDR2 (germline): GTSNPN, SVGIG (reference sequence). The CDR3 has 13 amino acids. The CDR3 DNA follows: TGTGCCTGGAGTCTCGGGGGTTCCCGTGGCTACACCTTC. Its protein product is CAWSLGGSRGYTF.

This chain uses TRBV9 with TRBJ1-2; D is undetermined. The CDR3 is 14 residues long. Germline CDR1 and CDR2: SGDLS and YYNGEE. Trimming pared 3 bases from V and 5 bases from J, leaving 14 bases between. The CDR3 DNA sequence: TGTGCCAGCAGCGCCTCTAACGCTTTGTATGGCTACACCTTC. Amino acids: CASSASNALYGYTF.

The CDR3 is CASSLRQGINEQYF. CDR3 nucleotides: TGTGCCAGCAGTTTGAGACAGGGGATAAACGAGCAGTACTTC. V gene TRBV27 combines with J gene TRBJ2-7, with TRBD1 matching 8 bases. Per the germline V gene, CDR1 is MNHEY and CDR2 is SMNVEV (reference sequence). V lost 3 bases and J lost 5; bases outside the gene matches: 6. The CDR3 runs to 14 residues.

This clone was seen more than once but under ten times. The gene calls are TRBV29-1 and TRBJ2-1, with D tentatively TRBD2 (6 bases). The CDR3 sequence is 14 residues long. Germline V gives CDR1 SQVTM, CDR2 ANQGSEA. Trimming left V 3 bases short and J 8 bases short, with 17 bases between. The CDR3 loop reads CSVDRGTLVYEQFF. The CDR3, as DNA: TGCAGCGTTGACCGGGGGACCCTGGTCTATGAGCAGTTCTTC.